One and the same sample provided the 32 T cell receptor beta chains below, sequenced in a study of T cells in Graves' hyperthyroidism and ophthalmopathy (dated by TCRdb to between 2018 and 2021). Libraries were constructed by multiplex PCR. Reads for this sample came from an Illumina HiSeq 2000. TCR beta CDR3 regions were amplified from RNA transcripts. For the first round of RT-PCR on the TCR CDR3, the HTBI primer set was used together with the Qiagen OneStep RT-PCR kit. TCRdb cleaned the public reads at Q25 with fastp, built clones with MiXCR and kept in-frame beta chains. Every CDR3 protein is listed once, alongside the most common genes and DNA of its rows. This sample holds around 300,000 distinct CDR3 sequences; roughly 15% were observed only once. 6% to 8% of the sample goes to the ten largest clones. Sequencing input: blood. Receptor source: a woman in her twenties or thirties with Graves' hyperthyroidism that later progressed to Graves' ophthalmopathy.

There are many counts of this clonotype. The rearrangement uses TRBV29-1 and TRBJ2-1; perhaps TRBD2 as D (5 bases). V was trimmed by 4 bases and J by 3 bases, leaving 13 bases between them. CDR3 size: 14 residues. Germline CDR1 is SQVTM and CDR2 is ANQGSEA. CDR3 sequence reads: CSVAPVSGYNEQFF. The CDR3 nucleotides are TGCAGCGTTGCACCGGTGAGCGGCTACAATGAGCAGTTCTTC.

Many counts were recorded for this clonotype. V gene TRBV7-3 combines with J gene TRBJ2-7; 8 bases agree with TRBD2. The length of the CDR3 is 18 residues. The ends lost 6 bases at V and 1 base at J; junction bases unmatched: 17. CDR1 and CDR2 from the germline V gene are SGHTA and FQGTGA. The CDR3 DNA reads as TGTGCCAGCAGTTCGACGGGGGGGGACCCCGGTCGGTCCTACGAGCAGTACTTC. Translation gives CASSSTGGDPGRSYEQYF. The full variable domain, in which reference TRBV7-3 and TRBJ2-7 provide the parts outside the CDR3, is GAGVSQTPSNKVTEKGKYVELRCDPISGHTALYWYRQSLGQGPEFLIYFQGTGAADDSGLPNDRFFAVRPEGSVSTLKIQRTERGDSAVYLCASSSTGGDPGRSYEQYFGPGTRLTVT.

Ten or more counts support this clonotype. The chain couples TRBV5-1 to TRBJ2-2, with D hard to call. Trimming left V 4 bases short and J 0 bases short, with 13 bases between. The length of the CDR3 is 16 residues. Germline lookup yields CDR1 SGHRS and CDR2 YFSETQ. CDR3 loop: CASSPWVSSNTGELFF. DNA for the CDR3: TGCGCCAGCAGCCCTTGGGTCAGTTCGAACACCGGGGAGCTGTTTTTT.

At least ten counts were recorded for this clonotype. The genes are TRBV7-9 and TRBJ2-3; D remains unclear. Germline V gives CDR1 SEHNR, CDR2 FQNEAQ (reference sequence). This CDR3 is built from 14 residues. V lost 1 base and J lost 5, with 10 bases in between. CDR3 DNA: TGTGCCAGCAGCTTAGGACCACATGAAGATACGCAGTATTTT. It specifies CASSLGPHEDTQYF. The full variable domain, in which reference TRBV7-9 and TRBJ2-3 provide the parts outside the CDR3, is DTGVSQNPRHKITKRGQNVTFRCDPISEHNRLYWYRQTLGQGPEFLTYFQNEAQLEKSRLLSDRFSAERPKGSFSTLEIQRTEQGDSAMYLCASSLGPHEDTQYFGPGTRLTVL.

The sample holds a few counts of this clonotype. The rearrangement links TRBV7-9 to TRBJ2-7; 13 nucleotides align to TRBD2. The ends lost 4 bases at V and 5 bases at J; junction bases unmatched: 5. This CDR3 is 15 amino acids long. Looked up from germline, CDR1 is SEHNR and CDR2 is FQNEAQ (reference sequence). The CDR3 is CASSWGLAGLNEQYF. The CDR3 DNA follows: TGTGCCAGCAGCTGGGGACTAGCGGGACTCAACGAGCAGTACTTC. The whole variable domain, remainder taken from reference TRBV7-9 and TRBJ2-7, is DTGVSQNPRHKITKRGQNVTFRCDPISEHNRLYWYRQTLGQGPEFLTYFQNEAQLEKSRLLSDRFSAERPKGSFSTLEIQRTEQGDSAMYLCASSWGLAGLNEQYFGPGTRLTVT.

V usage is TRBV9 and J usage is TRBJ2-5; 16 bases line up with TRBD2. Per germline, CDR1 SGDLS and CDR2 YYNGEE. CDR3 length: 17 residues. Trimming removed 3 bases from V and 1 base from J; junction bases left unmatched: 3. Here the CDR3 reads CASSEGLAGGTQETQYF. In DNA form, the CDR3 reads TGTGCCAGCAGCGAGGGACTAGCGGGAGGGACCCAAGAGACCCAGTACTTC.

This clonotype was detected ten times or more. CDR3 sequence (DNA): TGTGCCAGCAGTTTCACAGGAGATAATCAGCCCCAGCATTTT. It codes for CASSFTGDNQPQHF. This rearrangement joins TRBV28 to TRBJ1-5; weak D call: TRBD1 (5 bases). V lost 3 bases, J lost 4 bases, and 10 bases lay in between. Germline CDR1 reads MDHEN; CDR2 reads SYDVKM. This CDR3 comprises 14 residues.

Ten or more counts support this clonotype. The J gene is TRBJ2-7, the V gene TRBV27; D is unclear. The CDR3 spans 15 residues. Germline V lookup: CDR1 MNHEY, CDR2 SMNVEV (reference sequence). V dropped 4 bases and J dropped 2 bases, with 15 bases sitting between them. CDR3: CASSSPTGFPYEQYF. The CDR3 region has the DNA TGTGCCAGCAGTTCTCCCACGGGTTTTCCCTACGAGCAGTACTTC.

This clonotype came up many times. The rearrangement joins TRBV15 to TRBJ1-1; D unresolved. The CDR3 is made up of 14 amino acids. The ends were cut back, 1 base at V and 0 bases at J, with 6 bases in the middle. Looked up from germline, CDR1 is LNHNV and CDR2 is YYDKDF (reference sequence). The CDR3, as DNA: TGTGCCACCAGCAGAGGCCGAATGAACACTGAAGCTTTCTTT. It translates to CATSRGRMNTEAFF.

This clonotype was observed at least ten times. This sequence joins TRBV4-2 and TRBJ2-1, with a weak D call TRBD1 (5 bases). The V gene lost 5 bases and the J gene lost 6 bases, with 14 bases spanning the gap. Germline assignment: CDR1 LGHNA and CDR2 YNFKEQ. The CDR3 totals 14 residues. The CDR3 reads CASSELGQTNEQFF. As DNA, the CDR3 is TGTGCCAGCAGCGAGTTGGGGCAGACCAATGAGCAGTTCTTC.

The table lists this clonotype with many counts. This chain connects TRBV6-1 to TRBJ2-3; 7 bases align to TRBD2. This CDR3 is 17 amino acids long. Looked up from germline, CDR1 is MNHNS and CDR2 is SASEGT. V was clipped by 6 bases and J by 5 bases; unmatched bases: 17. CDR3: CASRKGVKGTGGDTQYF. As DNA, the CDR3 is TGTGCCAGCAGGAAAGGTGTCAAAGGGACGGGAGGAGATACGCAGTATTTT.

The CDR3 protein is CASSYLRPGLAGGPHNEQFF. In DNA, the CDR3 is TGTGCCAGCAGTTACTTGCGGCCGGGACTAGCGGGAGGGCCCCACAATGAGCAGTTCTTC. The rearrangement joins TRBV6-5 to TRBJ2-1; 16 nucleotides line up with TRBD2. There are 20 residues in the CDR3. J lost 5 bases, V lost 1 base, and 11 bases had no gene match. The germline gives CDR1 MNHEY, CDR2 SVGAGI.

This clonotype was seen repeatedly, ten times or more. The rearrangement links TRBV4-2 to TRBJ2-7; D possibly matches TRBD1 or TRBD2 (6 bases each). Germline CDR1 is LGHNA and CDR2 is YNFKEQ. V shed 0 bases and J shed 4 bases, with 16 bases lying between them. The CDR3 sequence is 16 residues long. CDR3 region: CASSQEGGLRWYEQYF. The CDR3 DNA is TGTGCCAGCAGCCAAGAGGGGGGCCTTCGTTGGTACGAGCAGTACTTC.

This clonotype was detected only a few times. Being one base from a much bigger clone, this may be a read error. The V gene is TRBV7-6, the J gene TRBJ2-7; D is possibly TRBD2 (6 bases). The CDR3 totals 13 residues. Deletions cut 5 bases from V and 2 bases from J, with 10 bases between. Germline V CDR1 and CDR2: SGHVS, FNYEAQ. CDR3 coding DNA: TGTGCCAGCAGCCCGGGAGAGACCTACGAGCAGTACTTC. Its protein product is CASSPGETYEQYF.

This clonotype has ten or more counts. V gene TRBV7-3 combines with J gene TRBJ2-1; D is unresolved. Germline V gene lookup returns CDR1 SGHTA and CDR2 FQGTGA. V shed 4 bases and J shed 0 bases, with 10 bases lying between them. The CDR3 extends over 15 amino acids. CDR3 protein: CASSWERVSYNEQFF. The CDR3 bases are TGTGCCAGCAGCTGGGAACGAGTCTCCTACAATGAGCAGTTCTTC.

This clonotype was seen at least ten times. The chain uses TRBV20-1 and TRBJ2-7, with TRBD2 identical over 13 bases. With 2 bases clipped from V and 3 bases from J, the junction kept 4 bases outside the gene matches. The CDR3 length is 15 residues. CDR1 is DFQATT, CDR2 SNEGSKA, per germline (reference sequence). CDR3 DNA sequence: TGCAGTGCTAGAAAACTAGCGGGGGGGGGCTACGAGCAGTACTTC. Translation: CSARKLAGGGYEQYF.

This clonotype was seen a handful of times. The chain uses TRBV4-3 and TRBJ2-3; D is perhaps TRBD2 (5 bases). V lost 8 bases to trimming and J lost 0 bases, with 18 bases between them. Germline CDR1 reads LGHNA; CDR2 reads YSLEER. The CDR3 extends over 16 amino acids. The CDR3 loop reads CASGLYTGSSTDTQYF. DNA for the CDR3: TGCGCCAGCGGATTATACACGGGGTCTAGCACAGATACGCAGTATTTT.

This clonotype was found many times. The chain employs TRBV28 and TRBJ2-1; 8 bases fit TRBD2. In germline, CDR1 is MDHEN, CDR2 SYDVKM. J was trimmed by 2 bases and V by 4 bases; bases with no gene match: 7. This CDR3 spans 16 amino acids. The CDR3 nucleotides read TGTGCCAGCAGTTCCTTGAGCGGGAGTGCCTACAATGAGCAGTTCTTC. Amino acids: CASSSLSGSAYNEQFF. The variable domain in full, with the rest retrieved from reference TRBV28 and TRBJ2-1, is DVKVTQSSRYLVKRTGEKVFLECVQDMDHENMFWYRQDPGLGLRLIYFSYDVKMKEKGDIPEGYSVSREKKERFSLILESASTNQTSMYLCASSSLSGSAYNEQFFGPGTRLTVL.

The sample holds a few counts of this clonotype. The V call is TRBV24-1, the J call TRBJ2-2; D unresolved. Germline loops: CDR1 KGHDR, CDR2 SFDVKD. Trimming stripped 8 bases from V and 4 bases from J, with 10 bases between. The CDR3 extends over 13 amino acids. Here the CDR3 DNA reads TGTGCCACCACTTCGGGCCGCACCGGGGAGCTGTTTTTT. Amino acid sequence: CATTSGRTGELFF.

On this clonotype itself: A much more abundant neighbour one base away suggests this may be a read error. The chain is built from TRBV28 and TRBJ2-7; D not certain. The CDR3 has 15 residues. The germline V gene has CDR1 MDHEN and CDR2 SYDVKM. The germline V and J ends were trimmed by 5 bases and 6 bases, with 20 bases remaining between them. The CDR3 DNA is TGTGCCAGCAGTATAAGCAGGTCAACCCGTTTCGAGCAGTACTTC. Its translation is CASSISRSTRFEQYF.

This clonotype came up a few times. J is TRBJ2-1 and V is TRBV27; 8 bases are a match to TRBD2. J lost 6 bases, V lost 5 bases, and 3 bases had no gene match. This CDR3 spans 13 amino acids. Germline V CDR1 and CDR2: MNHEY, SMNVEV (reference sequence). CDR3 amino acids: CASSPTSGNEQFF. The CDR3 DNA is TGTGCCAGCAGTCCCACTAGCGGCAATGAGCAGTTCTTC.

This clonotype was counted many times. The chain carries TRBV7-9 and TRBJ2-3; weak D call: TRBD1 (6 bases). Per the germline V gene, CDR1 is SEHNR and CDR2 is FQNEAQ (reference sequence). The V and J ends lost 5 bases and 2 bases respectively, with 11 bases between them. The CDR3 sequence is 14 residues long. CDR3 DNA sequence: TGTGCCAGCAGCCCCCAGGGGACCACAGATACGCAGTATTTT. Its protein is CASSPQGTTDTQYF.

A remark on this clonotype: The junction shows a germline mismatch at one end, possibly a read error. The chain is built from TRBV5-1 and TRBJ2-1; D gene uncertain. Looked up from germline, CDR1 is SGHRS and CDR2 is YFSETQ. The CDR3 is 15 residues long. CDR3 loop: CASGYGQSSYNERFF. CDR3 DNA sequence: TGCGCCAGTGGGTACGGTCAGAGCTCCTACAATGAGCGGTTCTTC. The full variable domain, rest sourced from reference TRBV5-1 and TRBJ2-1, is KAGVTQTPRYLIKTRGQQVTLSCSPISGHRSVSWYQQTPGQGLQFLFEYFSETQRNKGNFPGRFSGRQFSNSRSEMNVSTLELGDSALYLCASGYGQSSYNERFFGPGTRLTVL.

The chain recombines TRBV7-2 with TRBJ2-1; a weak D match, TRBD2 (7 bases). The CDR3 is 19 amino acids. V lost 5 bases to trimming and J lost 0 bases, with 23 bases between them. Germline values: CDR1 SGHTA, CDR2 FQGNSA. The CDR3 sequence is CASSGAFGGLAASYNEQFF. The CDR3 coding sequence is TGTGCCAGCAGCGGAGCCTTTGGGGGGCTAGCGGCCTCCTACAATGAGCAGTTCTTC.

This clonotype was counted ten times or more. The gene calls are TRBV6-2 or TRBV6-3 and TRBJ2-1; a possible D gene is TRBD1 (6 bases). Per germline, CDR1 MNHEY and CDR2 SVGEGT. This CDR3 is built from 15 residues. The V end lost 6 bases, the J end lost 0 bases, and 12 bases lay between the germline ends. The CDR3 DNA is TGTGCCAGCAGGGCCGGGACATCCTCCTACAATGAGCAGTTCTTC. Protein product: CASRAGTSSYNEQFF.

This clonotype appeared many times. The chain links TRBV28 to TRBJ2-1; 7 bases are shared with TRBD2. The length of the CDR3 is 14 residues. Germline-derived CDR1 and CDR2 are MDHEN and SYDVKM. The V and J ends lost 11 bases and 5 bases, in that order; junction bases with no gene match: 12. The CDR3 region is CAGSMAGENNEQFF. Written as DNA, the CDR3 is TGTGCCGGCTCTATGGCGGGAGAGAACAATGAGCAGTTCTTC.

This clonotype was seen a few times. The genes are TRBV27 and TRBJ2-1, with 9 bases lining up with TRBD2. J gave up 2 bases and V 2 bases, and 1 base lay outside the gene matches. The germline gives CDR1 MNHEY, CDR2 SMNVEV (reference sequence). This CDR3 is 15 amino acids long. The DNA of the CDR3 is TGTGCCAGCAGTTTAGGGACTAGCCCCTACAATGAGCAGTTCTTC. This sequence encodes CASSLGTSPYNEQFF.

There are many counts of this clonotype. This sequence joins TRBV2 and TRBJ1-4, with 8 nucleotides matching TRBD1. The CDR3 has 13 amino acids. The V gene's germline CDR1 is SNHLY and CDR2 FYNNEI. V lost 4 bases and J lost 6; bases outside the gene matches: 1. CDR3 sequence: CASSVDRDEKLFF. The CDR3 bases are TGTGCCAGCAGTGTGGACAGGGATGAAAAACTGTTTTTT.

This clonotype has at least ten counts. This rearrangement joins TRBV7-2 to TRBJ2-5; TRBD1 matches 8 bases. The CDR3 runs to 14 residues. Germline V gene sequence: CDR1 SGHTA, CDR2 FQGNSA. Losses at the gene ends were 5 bases for V and 2 bases for J; bases not matched to a gene: 4. The CDR3 region has the DNA TGTGCCAGCAGCCGGGACAGGAGTCAAGAGACCCAGTACTTC. Encoded protein: CASSRDRSQETQYF.

CDR3 nucleotide sequence: TGTGCCAGCAGCCCATACATGGTTGGGGCCAACGTCCTGACTTTC. Its translation is CASSPYMVGANVLTF. The chain carries TRBV7-9 and TRBJ2-6; unclear D gene. In germline, CDR1 is SEHNR, CDR2 FQNEAQ (reference sequence). There are 15 residues in the CDR3. The V and J ends lost 5 bases and 3 bases respectively, with 11 bases between them.

This clonotype was detected ten times or more. V gene TRBV7-2 combines with J gene TRBJ1-6; D call uncertain. V was trimmed by 5 bases and J by 8 bases, leaving 16 bases between them. CDR3 size: 15 residues. Germline V gives CDR1 SGHTA, CDR2 FQGNSA. In DNA, the CDR3 is TGTGCCAGCAGCGCCGCCTATAGAAAAGATTCACCCCTCCACTTT. Its protein is CASSAAYRKDSPLHF.

This chain links TRBV24-1 with TRBJ2-2; tentatively, D is TRBD1 (5 bases). Trimming stripped 0 bases from V and 1 base from J, with 14 bases between. Germline CDR1 and CDR2: KGHDR and SFDVKD. The CDR3 spans 18 residues. CDR3 nucleotides: TGTGCCACCAGTGATTTGGTGCTCAGGGATGGGAACACCGGGGAGCTGTTTTTT. Amino acid sequence: CATSDLVLRDGNTGELFF.